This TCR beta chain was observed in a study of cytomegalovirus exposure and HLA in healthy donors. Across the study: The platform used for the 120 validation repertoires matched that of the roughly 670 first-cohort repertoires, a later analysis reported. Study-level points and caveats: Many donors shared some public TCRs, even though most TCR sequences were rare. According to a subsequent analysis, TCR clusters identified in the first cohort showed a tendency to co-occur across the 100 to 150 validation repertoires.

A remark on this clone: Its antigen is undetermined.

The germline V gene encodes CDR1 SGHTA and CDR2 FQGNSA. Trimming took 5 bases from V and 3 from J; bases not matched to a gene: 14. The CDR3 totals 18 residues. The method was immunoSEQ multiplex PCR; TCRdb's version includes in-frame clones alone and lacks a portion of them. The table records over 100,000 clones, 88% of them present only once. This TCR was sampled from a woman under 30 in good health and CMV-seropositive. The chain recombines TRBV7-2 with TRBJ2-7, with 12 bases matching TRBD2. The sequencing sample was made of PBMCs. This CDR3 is CASSEGLAGSLGFYEQYF. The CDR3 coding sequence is TGTGCCAGCAGCGAGGGACTAGCGGGCAGCCTGGGGTTCTACGAGCAGTACTTC. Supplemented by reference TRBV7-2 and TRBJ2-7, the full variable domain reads GAGVSQSPSNKVTEKGKDVELRCDPISGHTALYWYRQSLGQGLEFLIYFQGNSAPDKSGLPSDRFSAERTGGSVSTLTIQRTQQEDSAVYLCASSEGLAGSLGFYEQYFGPGTRLTVT.